This record looks at one T cell receptor (beta chain) sequence and its context. The count of this clonotype is one. No antigen is known for it. Base qualities are not recorded, but no much larger clone differs from it by a single base. The donors were 40 or so Caucasian individuals from Russia, aged 6 to 90 years, who were systemically healthy. Around 9.9 milliliters of peripheral blood were collected from each donor into EDTA-treated Vacutainer tubes. Ficoll-Paque density-gradient centrifugation was used to isolate PBMCs, with at least 6 million per sample. Total RNA, at least 6 micrograms per sample, was extracted from PBMCs with Trizol reagent. Naive CD45RAhigh/CD27high T cell percentages were measured by flow cytometry on a PBMC aliquot from every donor. This specimen belongs to a study of blood T cells in healthy people across ages (dated by TCRdb to the mid-2010s). Context from the whole study: In model experiments, template switching captured about one uniquely barcoded TCR beta cDNA molecule for every two T cells. The donors were divided into four age groups: young (average about 16 years), middle-aged (around 37), aged (about 60) and long-lived (roughly 88). Donors of different ages were randomly distributed across sequencing lanes to avoid experimental bias. Using deep sequencing normalized with unique cDNA molecular identifiers, the study measured how TCR beta repertoire diversity changes with age. The study analyzed two additional independent replicas of 1 million unique cDNA reads from the same blood draw for two donors, one aged 18 to 30 and one aged 80 or older.

Libraries came from 5' RACE. Sequencing was carried out with an Illumina HiSeq 2500. A second PCR of roughly 6 to 11 cycles was run with a J-beta primer mix and a sample-barcoded 5' primer. A template-switch 5' adaptor carrying 12 random nucleotides introduced a unique molecular identifier onto each TCR beta cDNA molecule. Each sample yielded at least 2.5 million CDR3-containing paired-end reads. All of the RNA was converted into first-strand cDNA using the Mint cDNA synthesis kit, with a TRBC-specific oligonucleotide serving as the primer. All cDNA was treated with uracil-DNA glycosylase and then went through a first 18-cycle PCR with the universal primers M1SS and BC2_uni_R. Processing in the source paper ran as follows. For normalization, 1 million high-quality reads were randomly selected from each sample, with every read carrying a distinct molecular identifier. Reads with shared molecular identifiers were discarded instead of being binned into consensus sequences. MiTCR, set to a Q25 quality threshold and the strictest error-elimination algorithm, was used for CDR3 identification, clonotype clustering and error correction. A nonparametric unseen species model with Euler transformation was used to estimate a lower bound on total TCR beta diversity. The raw public data were reprocessed by TCRdb itself: fastp quality trimming at Q25, MiXCR clonotype calling, in-frame beta chains only. Each record represents a unique CDR3 protein, reported with the most common genes and DNA among its rows. These V and J calls originate from TCRdb's pipeline instead of the authors' own analysis. The sample table holds 780,000 or so distinct CDR3 sequences, of which approximately 60% were seen once. Around 24% of the sample goes to the ten largest clones.

Study-wide conclusions, independent of this receptor: Total diversity estimates from one million sequenced T cells were considered lower bounds and underestimates. Compared with the aged group, the long-lived group had more naive CD4+ T cells, fewer expanded clones and increased TCR diversity, suggesting age selection. A strong correlation was found between observed TCR beta diversity and the percentage of naive T cells measured by flow cytometry. Because the CMV infection status of the donors was unknown, age-related changes in expanded clonotypes may potentially have been confounded. Observed TCR beta diversity per million T cells fell roughly linearly with age, and a significant reduction was already apparent by age approximately 41. Conclusive comparison of naive and antigen-experienced compartments was prevented by the profiling of bulk unsorted PBMCs.

The germline V gene sets CDR1 to MNHEY and CDR2 to SVGAGI. V loses 4 bases of germline sequence and J loses 4 bases, and the interval between the two ends is 17 bases. The cysteine opens and the phenylalanine closes a CDR3 of 16 amino acids. Solely the CDR3 DNA is kept, with 48 bases framed from the first base. The receptor comes from a man aged 40-49 years in good health. Rearrangement joined TRBV6-5 to TRBJ2-1; D gene: possibly TRBD1, on 7 matching bases. The material sequenced was blood. The DNA sequence is as follows: TGTGCCAGCAGTTTGGGACTCCAGGGGGGATACAATGAGCAGTTCTTC. Translated, it gives CASSLGLQGGYNEQFF.